The rows below give T cell receptor beta chains drawn from one sample of a study of coeliac disease. Sequencing was performed with immunoSEQ multiplex PCR; in TCRdb, only in-frame clones are kept and a portion is missing. Among 1,000 to 1,200 clones listed, approximately 59% were seen once. Material: intraepithelial lymphocytes from the gut. The receptors come from a man aged 70 or older without celiac disease. Both conserved end residues are part of each CDR3. D genes are given only for firm matches.

>TRBV13|TRBJ2-7|.
CASSNREMSSYEQYF
>TRBV5-6|TRBJ1-4|TRBD1
CASSAADRGNEKLFF
>TRBV28|TRBJ1-1|TRBD1
CASREGTGRAEAFF
>TRBV7-9|TRBJ1-1|.
CASSFRDTEAFF
>TRBV15|TRBJ2-1|TRBD2
CATSRSFGASGGSYNEQFF
>TRBV28|TRBJ1-2|TRBD1
CASSPRTGAPGYTF
>TRBV5-1|TRBJ2-3|TRBD2
CASSTRTSGPTFTDTQYF
>TRBV7-2|TRBJ2-7|TRBD2
CASSPGTSFSEQYF
>TRBV7-9|TRBJ1-5|TRBD1
CASSLGQGDQPQHF
>TRBV18|TRBJ2-5|TRBD1
CASSNGDRETQYF
>TRBV28|TRBJ2-3|.
CASSFAGRSSTDTQYF
>TRBV6-1|TRBJ1-2|.
CASSETIPGPGGTNYGYTF
>TRBV18|TRBJ2-5|TRBD1
CASSDGDRETQYF
>TRBV5-1|TRBJ2-1|TRBD1
CASFQGAPYNEQFF
>TRBV5-1|TRBJ1-2|TRBD1
CATSTGGKNYGYTF